This T cell receptor (beta chain) was documented in a study of control samples from healthy donors and cancer patients. V lost 3 bases and J lost 0, with 18 bases in between. Germline loops: CDR1 SGHRS, CDR2 YFSETQ. This CDR3 has 18 amino acids. Sequenced by immunoSEQ multiplex PCR; TCRdb stores in-frame clones only, minus some. Altogether tens of thousands of clones are present, around nine tenths being singletons, with the ten largest covering 7.6%. In its sample, this clone was seen once. The chain links TRBV5-1 to TRBJ2-2, with D possibly being TRBD1 (7 bases). This clonotype was obtained from a woman in her sixties or seventies in good health. What was sequenced was blood. The CDR3 sequence is CASSYIQGGSANTGELFF. The CDR3 DNA sequence: TGCGCCAGCAGCTACATTCAGGGGGGAAGCGCGAACACCGGGGAGCTGTTTTTT.